This entry concerns a single T cell receptor (beta chain). Its recognized antigen is unknown. No quality values exist for individual bases; no much larger clone is one base distant. The CDR3 regions of human TCRbeta chains were analyzed by immunosequencing. The original pipeline was this. Repertoire TCRs were checked for matches against a reference library of SARS-CoV-2-specific TCRs that had been generated using the MIRA antigen-specificity platform. Breadth meant the fraction of unique TCRs that were SARS-CoV-2-associated, whereas depth meant the fraction of total T cells that were SARS-CoV-2-associated. Each spike-specific TCR was assigned to its reactive spike region and to a CD4 or CD8 class using the MIRA data. Log10-transformed breadth and depth values were compared by one-way ANOVA with Sidak's multiple comparisons tests. TCRdb provides this immuneACCESS table in a form limited to in-frame rearrangements. Some clones are lacking; in checked studies, under half of them reflect an unresolved V gene, and why the rest are absent is not known. V and J calls and clone size are those listed in that table; D and trimming were worked out from the DNA. Across this sample there are about 110,000 clones, with 87% seen only once. 3.5% to 5% of the sample goes to the ten largest clones.

The time point label corresponds to: baseline before first vaccination. Samples from vaccinated people were obtained from the UK trials COV001 and COV002, which included a single-blind randomized controlled phase 2/3 trial of AZD1222 (ChAdOx1 nCoV-19) in healthy adults. For TCRbeta chain sequencing, PBMC samples were collected from trial participants at day 0 and at day 28 after the second dose. This entry is derived from a study of T cell responses to AZD1222 COVID-19 vaccine (dated by TCRdb to 2020 to 2023). About the study as a whole: AZD1222 recipients whose second dose came at about 4 weeks and those whose second dose came at about 12 weeks were combined into one group, since spike-specific TCR depth and breadth did not differ between the two schedules. A total of 240 or so trial participants underwent TCR sequencing, of whom approximately 200 had received two doses of AZD1222 and roughly 26 had received two doses of the MenACWY control vaccine. Trial participants were enrolled by age into subgroups of 18-55, 56-69 and 70-plus years, and about 150, 27 and 61 TCR-sequenced participants, respectively, were included in these subgroups. General findings and caveats noted by the study authors: After two AZD1222 doses, both the breadth and the depth of spike-specific TCRs were significantly higher than at day 0 and than in MenACWY recipients. The 56-69-year group was small, and its depth increase did not reach significance, likely because of low power. Conclusions about previously exposed vaccinees were limited because only five to seven AZD1222 recipients were SARS-CoV-2 seropositive at baseline. Participants were mostly white British, with more females than males. The authors suggested clonal diversity may have been underestimated. Reportedly, close to half of the unique spike-specific TCRs recognized epitopes lying outside the regions that are mutated in the B.1.351 and B.1.1.7 variants. The whole spike protein was spanned by vaccine-associated CD4 TCRs, and dominant responses were seen in regions 160-218 and 743-854. Because no day 14 peak-response samples were available, the repertoires could be characterized only after the peak T cell response.

The CDR3 measures 16 amino acids from cysteine to phenylalanine. CDR3 DNA only is kept here, 48 bases in frame from base 1. V is cut back by 5 bases and J by 3 bases, with 8 bases in the junction unmatched. From the germline V gene (reference sequence), CDR1 is SEHNR and CDR2 is FQNEAQ. The V and J genes are TRBV7-9 and TRBJ2-2, with 8 bases in between that match TRBD1. The TCR originated in an adult in good health. Source: peripheral blood, taken on day 0 of AZD1222 vaccination. The nucleotide sequence reads TGTGCCAGCAGCCGACCCGGACAGGGACACACCGGGGAGCTGTTTTTT. It specifies CASSRPGQGHTGELFF.